This T cell receptor (beta chain) was sequenced for a study of blood T cells in healthy people across ages (dated by TCRdb to about 2015). Describing the broader study: Template switching captured roughly one uniquely barcoded TCR beta cDNA molecule per two T cells in model experiments. Using deep sequencing normalized with unique cDNA molecular identifiers, the study measured how TCR beta repertoire diversity changes with age. The donors were split into four age groups: young (average around 15 years), middle-aged (nearly 40), aged (over 55) and long-lived (under 90). To avoid experimental bias, donors of different ages were randomly spread across the sequencing lanes. For two donors (one aged 18 to 30 and one aged 80 or older), the study analyzed two additional independent replicas of 1 million unique cDNA reads from the same blood draw. Broader findings and caveats from the paper: The long-lived group showed more naive CD4+ T cells, fewer expanded clones and increased TCR diversity than the aged group, suggesting age selection. A strong correlation was found between observed TCR beta diversity and the percentage of naive T cells measured by flow cytometry. Because profiling used bulk unsorted PBMCs, naive and antigen-experienced compartments could not be compared conclusively. The CMV infection status of donors was not known, potentially confounding age-related changes in expanded clonotypes. As age increased, observed TCR beta diversity per million T cells dropped in a roughly linear way, and a significant reduction was already evident by age roughly 36. Total diversity estimates from one million sequenced T cells were considered lower bounds and underestimates.

Notes on this clonotype: Its antigen is currently not known. Per-base quality was not reported, and no clone a single base away is much larger than it.

Donors were under 40 systemically healthy Caucasian individuals from Russia aged roughly 6 to 100 years. Each donor gave 8 to 10 milliliters of peripheral blood, drawn into EDTA-treated Vacutainer tubes. Ficoll-Paque density-gradient centrifugation was used to isolate PBMCs, with at least 7 million obtained per sample. Trizol reagent was used to extract total RNA from PBMCs, with at least 6 micrograms per sample. The percentages of naive CD45RAhigh/CD27high T cells were determined by flow cytometry on a PBMC aliquot from every donor. Counted from cysteine to phenylalanine, this CDR3 has 15 amino acids. The entry retains the CDR3 DNA only, 45 bases that are in frame from base 1. V loses 4 bases of germline sequence and J loses 9 bases, and the interval between the two ends is 16 bases. As encoded in the germline V gene, CDR1 is MNHEY while CDR2 is SVGAGI. Libraries were built with 5' RACE. Sequencing instrument: Illumina HiSeq 2500. A second PCR of roughly 7 to 11 cycles was performed with a sample-barcoded 5' primer and a J-beta primer mix. A template-switch 5' adaptor carrying 12 random nucleotides introduced a unique molecular identifier onto each TCR beta cDNA molecule. Each sample yielded at least 2.5 million CDR3-containing paired-end reads. First-strand cDNA synthesis was performed from all RNA using the Mint cDNA synthesis kit, with priming by a TRBC-specific oligonucleotide. Following uracil-DNA glycosylase treatment, a first 18-cycle PCR with universal primers M1SS and BC2_uni_R was performed on all cDNA. Per the source publication's procedure: Each sample was normalized by randomly selecting 1 million high-quality reads, each carrying a distinct molecular identifier. Reads with shared molecular identifiers were discarded instead of being binned into consensus sequences. CDR3 identification, clonotype clustering and error correction used MiTCR with a Q25 quality threshold and the strictest error-elimination algorithm. A nonparametric unseen species model using Euler transformation provided a lower-bound estimate of total TCR beta diversity. In TCRdb, the public reads were trimmed at Q25 with fastp and aligned with MiXCR, with productive beta chains retained. Rows with one shared CDR3 protein collapse into an entry with the most common genes and DNA. The V and J calls and clone size are TCRdb's, not the authors'. Across this sample there are roughly 800,000 distinct CDR3 sequences, with roughly 50% seen only once. Of the sample, approximately 23% falls within the top ten clones.

The sequence was collected from a man aged 25-45 years in good health. Recombination connected TRBV6-5 to TRBJ1-6; possibly the D gene is TRBD1, per 6 matching bases. Material: blood. The nucleotide sequence reads as follows: TGTGCCAGCAGTTTTTATCAGGGGTTCCTTTCACCCCTCCACTTT. It encodes CASSFYQGFLSPLHF.